This is a list of T cell receptor beta chains from one sample in a study of identical twins. TCRdb re-called the 5' RACE reads with MiXCR, one entry per CDR3 protein. The repertoire holds some 440,000 distinct CDR3 sequences, with roughly 26% as singletons. The sample also formed part of further work on T cells expressing NK-cell markers.

The sample taken for sequencing was CD4+ T cells sorted from blood. Receptor source: a woman aged 18-29 years in good health. The CDR3 runs from the conserved cysteine through the conserved F or W. D genes are given only for firm matches. Only some rows state a clone size, as once, few, many or a class for expanded clones.

TRBJ2-1 | . | TRBV29-1 | TRBD2 | TGCACCACCATTAGCGGGAGGGCCGGTAATGAGCAGTTCTTC | CTTISGRAGNEQFF
TRBJ2-1 | . | TRBV20-1 | . | TGCAGTGCGGCGTACCAAATGGGCAACAATGAGCAGTTCTTC | CSAAYQMGNNEQFF
TRBJ2-5 | . | TRBV6-1 | TRBD2 | TGTGCCAGCAGTAGCGGGATATCGGAGACCCAGTACTTC | CASSSGISETQYF
TRBJ2-7 | . | TRBV6-6 | TRBD1 | TGTGCCAGCAGATCAGGGGGCTTCGAGCAGTACTTC | CASRSGGFEQYF
TRBJ1-1 | . | TRBV5-4 | . | TGTGCCAGCAGCTTGAAAGGACGGGATAACACTGAAGCTTTCTTT | CASSLKGRDNTEAFF
TRBJ2-5 | few | TRBV20-1 | TRBD2 | TGCAGTGCTAGCGGGGGGGGGTTCGAGACCCAGTACTTC | CSASGGGFETQYF
TRBJ2-7 | few | TRBV7-2 | . | TGTGCCAGCAGCGCCGGGTCTTACGAGCAGTACTTC | CASSAGSYEQYF
TRBJ2-7 | . | TRBV7-2 | . | TGTGCCAGCGCTCCGCGGGGCAACGACGAGCAGTACTTC | CASAPRGNDEQYF
TRBJ1-2 | . | TRBV12-3/TRBV12-4 | . | TGTGCCAGCAGTTTGGGCGGGACTAACTATGGCTACACCTTC | CASSLGGTNYGYTF
TRBJ1-1 | . | TRBV18 | . | TGTGCCAGCTCACCCCAGACGGTTGATTTTACTGAAGCTTTCTTT | CASSPQTVDFTEAFF
TRBJ2-1 | . | TRBV5-1 | TRBD2 | TGCGCCAGCAGCCTTCCTAGCGGGGTTTACAATGAGCAGTTCTTC | CASSLPSGVYNEQFF
TRBJ1-2 | few | TRBV20-1 | TRBD1 | TGCAGTGCGCAGGGACAGACGACAGGGCGCGGCTACACCTTC | CSAQGQTTGRGYTF
TRBJ1-4 | few | TRBV5-1 | TRBD1 | TGCGCCAGCAGCCCGGGACAGGGGGCCGTTATTGAAAAACTGTTTTTT | CASSPGQGAVIEKLFF
TRBJ1-1 | . | TRBV14 | TRBD1 | TGTGCCAGCAGCCAAGGTCCCAGGGGGTTGATGAACACTGAAGCTTTCTTT | CASSQGPRGLMNTEAFF
TRBJ2-3 | . | TRBV20-1 | . | TGCAGTGCTAATGAAGGAGGGTGGCCGAGCACAGATACGCAGTATTTT | CSANEGGWPSTDTQYF
TRBJ2-5 | few | TRBV2 | TRBD2 | TGTGCCAGCCTTGGCGGGAGGGCCTTGGAGACCCAGTACTTC | CASLGGRALETQYF
TRBJ2-7 | many | TRBV12-3/TRBV12-4 | . | TGTGCCAGCAGTTTAAGTCGTGGTGGCGAGCAGTACTTC | CASSLSRGGEQYF
TRBJ2-4 | . | TRBV15 | . | TGTGCCACCAGCAGAGATCTTCAGGGTTTAGCCAAAAACATTCAGTACTTC | CATSRDLQGLAKNIQYF
TRBJ2-2 | few | TRBV6-5 | TRBD2 | TGTGCCAGCAGTTACTGGTCTCTAGCGGGGGCGCTGAACACCGGGGAGCTGTTTTTT | CASSYWSLAGALNTGELFF
TRBJ2-7 | . | TRBV11-2 | . | TGTGCCAGCAGCTTAGTTAGGGGGAGCGAGCAGTACTTC | CASSLVRGSEQYF
TRBJ2-3 | . | TRBV12-3/TRBV12-4 | . | TGTGCCAGCAGTTTAGCGCTAAGCACAGATACGCAGTATTTT | CASSLALSTDTQYF
TRBJ2-7 | . | TRBV12-3/TRBV12-4 | TRBD2 | TGTGCCAGCAGTCCTCAGACTAGCGGGTCCTACGAGCAGTACTTC | CASSPQTSGSYEQYF
TRBJ1-1 | few | TRBV29-1 | TRBD1 | TGCAGCGTTTTCAGACAGGGGAACACTGAAGCTTTCTTT | CSVFRQGNTEAFF
TRBJ1-2 | . | TRBV12-3/TRBV12-4 | . | TGTGCCAGCAGTCAGATCAGAGGAGATGGCTACACCTTC | CASSQIRGDGYTF
TRBJ2-1 | . | TRBV5-1 | . | TGCGCCAGCAGCGGGACAAGCGGAGCGGGCGTCAATGAGCAGTTCTTC | CASSGTSGAGVNEQFF
TRBJ1-1 | . | TRBV11-2 | . | TGTGCCAGCAGCGTAAGACAGGCTACTGAAGCTTTCTTT | CASSVRQATEAFF
TRBJ2-2 | . | TRBV12-3/TRBV12-4 | . | TGTGCCAGCTTAGGCTTCAACACCGGGGAGCTGTTTTTT | CASLGFNTGELFF
TRBJ2-1 | . | TRBV5-6 | . | TGTGCCAGCAGCTTGAGTAGCGGCAGCCCATACAATGAGCAGTTCTTC | CASSLSSGSPYNEQFF
TRBJ2-7 | few | TRBV6-5 | . | TGTGCCAGCAGTTACCAGTTCCCCTACGAGCAGTACTTC | CASSYQFPYEQYF
TRBJ1-2 | few | TRBV5-5 | . | TGTGCCAGCAGCTTTCCGGGACGCGAGAACTATGGCTACACCTTC | CASSFPGRENYGYTF
TRBJ2-7 | few | TRBV20-1 | . | TGCAGTGCCACGGACGACAGCTCCTACGAGCAGTACTTC | CSATDDSSYEQYF
TRBJ2-3 | . | TRBV20-1 | TRBD2 | TGCAGTGCTGGCACTAGCGGGGGGGCGAATACGCAGTATTTT | CSAGTSGGANTQYF
TRBJ2-1 | . | TRBV5-5 | TRBD2 | TGTGCCAGCAGCTTGGCCATCACGGGGGGGCCCCCCCGCGAGCAGTTCTTC | CASSLAITGGPPREQFF
TRBJ1-6 | . | TRBV7-8 | TRBD1 | TGTGCCAGCAGCTTAGTGCAGGGGGCGGCATCTTCACCCCTCCACTTT | CASSLVQGAASSPLHF
TRBJ1-5 | many | TRBV3-1 | . | TGTGCCAGCAGCCAAGAATTGGCCAGGCCCCAGCATTTT | CASSQELARPQHF
TRBJ1-2 | few | TRBV2 | TRBD1 | TGTGCCAGCAGAGAACTAGAGACAGGGCGAGGCTATGGCTACACCTTC | CASRELETGRGYGYTF
TRBJ1-1 | . | TRBV29-1 | . | TGCAGCGTTGCGGGGAGCAGTGAAGCTTTCTTT | CSVAGSSEAFF
TRBJ1-1 | many | TRBV10-3 | TRBD1 | TGTGCCATCAGTAGGACAGGGGTCGTCCTAGGCACTGAAGCTTTCTTT | CAISRTGVVLGTEAFF
TRBJ2-1 | . | TRBV20-1 | . | TGCAGTGCTAGAGATCGTCGAGATGAGCAGTTCTTC | CSARDRRDEQFF
TRBJ2-1 | . | TRBV2 | . | TGTGCCAGCAGTGATTTCGGAGAGCAGTTCTTC | CASSDFGEQFF
TRBJ2-5 | few | TRBV6-5 | . | TGTGCCAGCAGTTACTCACGGATAGAAGAGACCCAGTACTTC | CASSYSRIEETQYF